One and the same sample provided the 5 T cell receptor beta chains below, sequenced in a study of CD8 T cell repertoires and HIV-1 epitope variants. Using immunoSEQ multiplex PCR, the repertoire was profiled, and TCRdb retains in-frame clones only, with some absent. The table includes 3,500 to 5,500 clones, 70% detected once. Antigens for these TCRs are unknown. Material: cultured CD8+ T cells derived from PBMCs. The source is a male donor with HIV.

CDR3 sequence (DNA): TGCGCCAGCAGCTCGCTAGCGGGAGGGTTCGGGGAGCTGTTTTTT. Protein sequence: CASSSLAGGFGELFF. The rearrangement joins TRBV5-1 to TRBJ2-2, with 12 bases matching TRBD2. The V gene end was trimmed by 3 bases and the J gene end by 7 bases; junction bases not matched to a gene: 4. The germline V gene has CDR1 SGHRS and CDR2 YFSETQ. The CDR3 sequence is 15 residues long.

V gene TRBV9 combines with J gene TRBJ2-7; the match to TRBD1 covers 10 bases. The CDR3 is 13 residues long. CDR1 and CDR2 from the germline V gene are SGDLS and YYNGEE. The J segment lost 5 bases and the V segment lost 2 bases, leaving 1 base of the junction unmatched. The chain's CDR3 is CASSVGQGNEQYF. The CDR3 coding sequence is TGTGCCAGCAGCGTGGGACAGGGGAACGAGCAGTACTTC.

The chain recombines TRBV6-1 with TRBJ2-7; 8 positions match TRBD2. CDR3 size: 15 residues. Trimming cost V 4 bases and J 5 bases; bases outside gene matches: 10. Germline V gene lookup returns CDR1 MNHNS and CDR2 SASEGT. This CDR3 reads CASSVERGLSHEQYF. The CDR3 DNA reads as TGTGCCAGCAGTGTTGAGCGGGGGCTAAGCCACGAGCAGTACTTC.

The V call is TRBV5-1, the J call TRBJ2-1, with 8 bases aligning to TRBD1. Trimming at V came to 4 bases and at J to 10 bases, leaving 7 bases not matched to a gene. This CDR3 is built from 13 residues. Germline CDR1 SGHRS, CDR2 YFSETQ. The CDR3 coding sequence is TGCGCCAGCAGCCGTGGGACAGGTAACGAGCAGTTCTTC. Its protein product is CASSRGTGNEQFF.

This sequence joins TRBV7-2 and TRBJ1-1, with 9 bases identical to TRBD1. CDR1 and CDR2 (germline): SGHTA, FQGNSA. Unmatched junction bases numbered 10, after V lost 2 bases and J lost 3 bases. The CDR3 runs to 17 residues. CDR3 loop: CASSLQGQGIKDTEAFF. The CDR3 DNA is TGTGCCAGCAGCTTACAGGGACAGGGTATTAAGGACACTGAAGCTTTCTTT.